The 32 T cell receptor beta chains reported below all come from one sample, sequenced in a study of cytomegalovirus exposure and HLA in healthy donors (TCRdb year 2017). The receptor library was made with the immunoSEQ multiplex PCR assay. For the multiplex PCR, a mixture combining 60 forward primers for TCR Vbeta segments and 13 reverse primers for TCR Jbeta segments was used. The clones in this table, taken by TCRdb from immuneACCESS, are in-frame only. Not every clone is retained; where verified, under half of the shortfall comes from an unresolved V gene, and the cause of the rest is unknown. This sample has some 200,000 clones in its table, and over 75% of those were observed once. Jointly, the top ten make up less than 4.5% of the sample. Sequencing input: PBMCs. All receptors derive from a man between 45 and 60 years old in good health and CMV-seronegative.

V usage is TRBV6-5 and J usage is TRBJ1-1; a weak D match, TRBD1 (5 bases). Germline V gene sequence: CDR1 MNHEY, CDR2 SVGAGI. Trimming stripped 5 bases from V and 3 bases from J, with 7 bases between. The CDR3 consists of 12 residues. The CDR3 reads CASSPGDTEAFF. CDR3 nucleotides: TGTGCCAGCAGTCCGGGGGACACTGAAGCTTTCTTT.

V and J are TRBV28 and TRBJ1-4; TRBD1 agrees at 9 bases. Germline lookup yields CDR1 MDHEN and CDR2 SYDVKM. After removal of 5 bases from V and 0 bases from J, the junction contained 7 bases not matched to a gene. This CDR3 is 17 amino acids long. DNA for the CDR3: TGTGCCAGCAGTCCTCCGGGACAGGGTTCAACTAATGAAAAACTGTTTTTT. Encoded protein: CASSPPGQGSTNEKLFF.

This chain joins TRBV11-2 and TRBJ2-6; TRBD2 is a possible D gene (5 bases). V lost 5 bases and J lost 0, with 11 bases in between. CDR1 and CDR2 (germline): SGHAT, FQNNGV. The CDR3 is 16 residues long. As DNA, the CDR3 is TGTGCCAGCAGCAATGGACGGGGCTCTGGGGCCAACGTCCTGACTTTC. This translates into CASSNGRGSGANVLTF.

This clone has a handful of counts. The V gene is TRBV10-3, the J gene TRBJ2-1, with D perhaps TRBD1 (5 bases). Germline V CDR1 and CDR2: ENHRY, SYGVKD. The CDR3 extends over 14 amino acids. V lost 5 bases and J 8 bases, leaving 16 bases between the germline ends. CDR3 bases: TGTGCCATCAGTCGGACAAACCAAGGCGATGAGCAGTTCTTC. Amino acid sequence: CAISRTNQGDEQFF.

This chain links TRBV7-3 with TRBJ2-1, with D unclear. This CDR3 is built from 13 residues. V was shortened by 5 bases and J by 13 bases, with 18 bases between the two germline ends. Germline lookup yields CDR1 SGHTA and CDR2 FQGTGA. The CDR3 protein is CASSAAPLGAQFF. The CDR3 DNA reads as TGTGCCAGCAGCGCTGCCCCATTAGGAGCCCAGTTCTTC.

CDR3 in amino acids: CASSPGGRNTEAFF. For the CDR3, the DNA is TGTGCCAGCAGCCCAGGGGGCAGGAACACTGAAGCTTTCTTT. The chain has TRBV7-9 and TRBJ1-1; TRBD1 matches at 8 bases. V was pared by 5 bases and J by 1 base, with 3 bases of the junction left unmatched. Germline CDR1 reads SEHNR; CDR2 reads FQNEAQ (reference sequence). CDR3 length: 14 residues.

This clone came up once. The chain has TRBV15 and TRBJ1-3, with 11 bases aligning to TRBD1. Unmatched junction bases numbered 10, after V lost 3 bases and J lost 0 bases. The CDR3 covers 19 residues. Germline CDR1 reads LNHNV; CDR2 reads YYDKDF (reference sequence). CDR3 in amino acids: CATSRATGTGGFSGNTIYF. In nucleotides, the CDR3 is TGTGCCACCAGCAGGGCTACCGGGACAGGGGGTTTCTCTGGAAACACCATATATTTT.

The gene calls are TRBV6-5 and TRBJ2-1; 11 nucleotides agree with TRBD2. The CDR3 is 16 residues long. CDR1 is MNHEY and CDR2 is SVGAGI in the germline V gene. Trimming cost V 0 bases and J 7 bases; bases outside gene matches: 5. CDR3 coding DNA: TGTGCCAGCAGTTACTCTAGCGGGGGGGCTTGGAATGAGCAGTTCTTC. It yields the protein CASSYSSGGAWNEQFF.

The chain carries TRBV30 and TRBJ1-2; a weak D match, TRBD1 (6 bases). Between the trimmed V and J ends, which lost 3 bases and 4 bases, there was a span of 12 bases. The CDR3 has 13 residues. The germline gives CDR1 GTSNPN, CDR2 SVGIG (reference sequence). The CDR3 spells CAWSLRTAYGYTF. The CDR3 nucleotides are TGTGCCTGGAGCCTAAGGACAGCCTATGGCTACACCTTC.

The chain joins TRBV9 to TRBJ2-3; no firm D call. Trimming cost V 0 bases and J 0 bases, with 8 bases left between them. The CDR3 runs to 15 residues. CDR1 is SGDLS and CDR2 is YYNGEE in the germline V gene. The CDR3 bases are TGTGCCAGCAGCGTAGGCCCTATTAGCACAGATACGCAGTATTTT. Its protein product is CASSVGPISTDTQYF. Using reference TRBV9 and TRBJ2-3 for the parts outside the CDR3, the full variable domain is DSGVTQTPKHLITATGQRVTLRCSPRSGDLSVYWYQQSLDQGLQFLIQYYNGEERAKGNILERFSAQQFPDLHSELNLSSLELGDSALYFCASSVGPISTDTQYFGPGTRLTVL.

The gene calls are TRBV30 and TRBJ2-5; TRBD2 matches at 10 bases. Per germline, CDR1 GTSNPN and CDR2 SVGIG (reference sequence). The V segment lost 0 bases and the J segment 6 bases; nucleotides outside the gene matches: 10. This CDR3 has 16 residues. The DNA for the CDR3 is TGTGCCTGGAGTGTACAGTCTAGCGGGGGAAAAAAGACCCAGTACTTC. It specifies CAWSVQSSGGKKTQYF. Drawing the rest from reference TRBV30 and TRBJ2-5, the complete variable domain is SQTIHQWPATLVQPVGSPLSLECTVEGTSNPNLYWYRQAAGRGLQLLFYSVGIGQISSEVPQNLSASRPQDRQFILSSKKLLLSDSGFYLCAWSVQSSGGKKTQYFGPGTRLLVL.

This clone was counted a single time. V and J are TRBV5-6 and TRBJ2-7, with D perhaps TRBD2 (6 bases). V was trimmed by 3 bases and J by 2 bases, leaving 6 bases between them. Germline CDR1 and CDR2: SGHDT and YYEEEE. This CDR3 is built from 12 residues. CDR3 protein: CASSSGAYEQYF. As DNA, the CDR3 is TGTGCCAGCAGCTCGGGAGCCTACGAGCAGTACTTC.

The chain joins TRBV2 to TRBJ1-6; the D gene is possibly TRBD1 (5 bases). Trimming removed 4 bases at V and 4 bases at J, with 8 bases between. This CDR3 region has 14 residues. Germline values: CDR1 SNHLY, CDR2 FYNNEI. The DNA of the CDR3 is TGTGCCAGCAGTGGGGGGGGATATAATTCACCCCTCCACTTT. Translation gives CASSGGGYNSPLHF. Supplemented by reference TRBV2 and TRBJ1-6, the full variable domain reads EPEVTQTPSHQVTQMGQEVILRCVPISNHLYFYWYRQILGQKVEFLVSFYNNEISEKSEIFDDQFSVERPDGSNFTLKIRSTKLEDSAMYFCASSGGGYNSPLHFGNGTRLTVT.

This clone was detected only a few times. This chain links TRBV18 with TRBJ1-5; no firm D call. The V end lost 6 bases, the J end lost 0 bases, and 6 bases lay between the germline ends. The CDR3 sequence is 13 residues long. CDR1 and CDR2 from the germline V gene are KGHSH and LQKENI. The CDR3: CASSSGSNQPQHF. DNA for the CDR3: TGTGCCAGCTCCTCCGGTAGCAATCAGCCCCAGCATTTT. Complete variable domain (other parts from reference TRBV18 and TRBJ1-5): NAGVMQNPRHLVRRRGQEARLRCSPMKGHSHVYWYRQLPEEGLKFMVYLQKENIIDESGMPKERFSAEFPKEGPSILRIQQVVRGDSAAYFCASSSGSNQPQHFGDGTRLSIL.

This clone was found once. The chain couples TRBV7-3 to TRBJ2-2, with D perhaps matching TRBD2 (5 bases). V shed 5 bases and J shed 7 bases, with 8 bases lying between them. The CDR3 runs 12 residues. Germline CDR1 is SGHTA and CDR2 is FQGTGA. The CDR3 DNA follows: TGTGCCAGCAGCCGGACTGGCGGGGAGCTGTTTTTT. This encodes CASSRTGGELFF.

The chain is built from TRBV6-5 and TRBJ1-5, with D unclear. Trimming left V 6 bases short and J 2 bases short, with 11 bases between. The CDR3 spans 14 residues. Germline lookup yields CDR1 MNHEY and CDR2 SVGAGI. The CDR3 loop is CASSREPRNQPQHF. The DNA of the CDR3 is TGTGCCAGCAGCCGGGAACCTCGCAATCAGCCCCAGCATTTT.

J is TRBJ1-1 and V is TRBV4-3; D possibly corresponds to TRBD1 (5 bases). Germline V gene lookup returns CDR1 LGHNA and CDR2 YSLEER. The CDR3 loop spans 17 amino acids. V shed 0 bases and J shed 5 bases, with 19 bases lying between them. Written as DNA, the CDR3 is TGCGCCAGCAGCCAAGATGGGAAAAGGGGAGGAATTACTGAAGCTTTCTTT. Its protein is CASSQDGKRGGITEAFF.

V is TRBV29-1 and J is TRBJ2-1; weak D call: TRBD2 (6 bases). V lost 6 bases to trimming and J lost 0 bases, with 12 bases between them. The CDR3 runs 14 residues. Germline CDR1 is SQVTM and CDR2 is ANQGSEA. Written as DNA, the CDR3 is TGCAGCGTGGAGGGACCCAGCTCCTACAATGAGCAGTTCTTC. It specifies CSVEGPSSYNEQFF.

This clone has more than one count but fewer than ten. V gene TRBV5-6 combines with J gene TRBJ1-1; no clear D. V gave up 0 bases and J gave up 11 bases, with 14 bases separating them. The CDR3 length is 13 residues. Germline loops: CDR1 SGHDT, CDR2 YYEEEE. Here the CDR3 reads CASSLGRGPGAFF. CDR3 DNA: TGTGCCAGCAGCTTGGGTCGAGGGCCGGGGGCTTTCTTT. The variable domain in full, completed from reference TRBV5-6 and TRBJ1-1, reads DAGVTQSPTHLIKTRGQQVTLRCSPKSGHDTVSWYQQALGQGPQFIFQYYEEEERQRGNFPDRFSGHQFPNYSSELNVNALLLGDSALYLCASSLGRGPGAFFGQGTRLTVV.

In its sample, this clone was seen once. The chain employs TRBV6-5 and TRBJ2-2; tentative D call: TRBD1 (6 bases). With 5 bases removed from V and 5 bases from J, the gap between germline ends came to 9 bases. The germline gives CDR1 MNHEY, CDR2 SVGAGI. The CDR3 contains 13 residues. The CDR3 bases are TGTGCCAGCAGTAGAGACAGGACCGGGGAGCTGTTTTTT. Its translation: CASSRDRTGELFF.

J is TRBJ1-1 and V is TRBV9, with D tentatively TRBD1 (6 bases). Deletions cut 0 bases from V and 5 bases from J, with 17 bases between. Germline V gives CDR1 SGDLS, CDR2 YYNGEE. This CDR3 region has 16 residues. The CDR3 sequence: CASSVGRGGGGTEAFF. CDR3 bases: TGTGCCAGCAGCGTAGGTCGGGGGGGAGGGGGAACTGAAGCTTTCTTT.

V is TRBV5-1 and J is TRBJ2-5, with D possibly TRBD2 on 6 matching bases. The J call may be mistaken, given a closer DNA end match to TRBJ2-7. Germline CDR1 reads SGHRS; CDR2 reads YFSETQ. CDR3 size: 15 residues. The CDR3 sequence: CASSSVPGVESEQYF. CDR3 nucleotide sequence: TGCGCCAGCAGCTCGGTACCGGGGGTTGAGAGCGAGCAGTACTTC.

The chain joins TRBV11-2 to TRBJ2-7; D unclear. The CDR3 extends over 11 amino acids. The germline V gene encodes CDR1 SGHAT and CDR2 FQNNGV. Trimming removed 5 bases from V and 7 bases from J, with 9 bases in between. CDR3 amino acids: CASSMEWEQYF. CDR3 DNA: TGTGCCAGCAGCATGGAGTGGGAGCAGTACTTC.

This chain connects TRBV29-1 to TRBJ2-7, with TRBD1 matching 8 bases. The V gene's germline CDR1 is SQVTM and CDR2 ANQGSEA. The CDR3 runs 13 residues. The J segment lost 4 bases and the V segment lost 8 bases, leaving 10 bases of the junction unmatched. The CDR3 reads CSFRDRTTYEQYF. Here the CDR3 DNA reads TGCAGCTTTCGGGACAGGACTACTTACGAGCAGTACTTC.

This clone was detected only once. The chain is built from TRBV5-6 and TRBJ2-1, with a tentative D call TRBD2 (6 bases). The CDR3 has 15 residues. Germline loops: CDR1 SGHDT, CDR2 YYEEEE. With 4 bases removed from V and 9 bases from J, the gap between germline ends came to 20 bases. CDR3 in amino acids: CASSPLPAEGGEQFF. In DNA form, the CDR3 reads TGTGCCAGCAGCCCCCTCCCAGCGGAGGGTGGTGAGCAGTTCTTC.

This chain connects TRBV18 to TRBJ2-7, with 8 bases aligning to TRBD1. This CDR3 spans 16 amino acids. In germline, CDR1 is KGHSH, CDR2 LQKENI. V shed 3 bases, J shed 3 bases, and the junction held 10 bases outside the gene matches. CDR3 DNA sequence: TGTGCCAGCTCACCCTCCGCAGGGGGCAAATTCTACGAGCAGTACTTC. This translates into CASSPSAGGKFYEQYF. The entire variable domain, with the rest obtained from reference TRBV18 and TRBJ2-7, is as follows: NAGVMQNPRHLVRRRGQEARLRCSPMKGHSHVYWYRQLPEEGLKFMVYLQKENIIDESGMPKERFSAEFPKEGPSILRIQQVVRGDSAAYFCASSPSAGGKFYEQYFGPGTRLTVT.

The chain carries TRBV29-1 and TRBJ2-7, with TRBD2 identical over 10 bases. Germline CDR1 is SQVTM and CDR2 is ANQGSEA. The CDR3 totals 14 residues. V trimming: 4 bases; J trimming: 3 bases; junction bases outside the gene matches: 6. The CDR3 nucleotides read TGCAGCGTTGTCAGGGAGCGGGGGGGCTACGAGCAGTACTTC. The encoded protein is CSVVRERGGYEQYF.

The chain couples TRBV10-2 to TRBJ2-5; weak D call: TRBD1 (5 bases). The ends were cut back, 3 bases at V and 7 bases at J, with 15 bases in the middle. CDR3 size: 14 residues. From germline, CDR1 is WSHSY and CDR2 SAAADI. The CDR3 loop reads CASSDLQAARTQYF. DNA of the CDR3: TGCGCCAGCAGTGATTTACAGGCGGCCCGGACCCAGTACTTC.

The genes are TRBV11-2 and TRBJ2-7; D remains ambiguous. The CDR3 length is 14 residues. The germline CDR1 and CDR2 sequences are SGHAT and FQNNGV. V was shortened by 5 bases and J by 1 base, with 12 bases between the two germline ends. CDR3 sequence reads: CASSPRLASYEQYF. Written as DNA, the CDR3 is TGTGCCAGCAGCCCTCGTTTAGCTTCCTACGAGCAGTACTTC.

The genes are TRBV6-5 and TRBJ1-3, with unresolved D. The CDR3 is 14 residues long. Looked up from germline, CDR1 is MNHEY and CDR2 is SVGAGI. Trimming took 5 bases from V and 2 from J, leaving 10 bases between them. The CDR3 protein is CASSKLHPGNTIYF. The CDR3 DNA reads as TGTGCCAGCAGTAAACTCCACCCTGGAAACACCATATATTTT.

This clone was detected only a few times. The chain is built from TRBV19 and TRBJ1-2; D ambiguous. V lost 7 bases and J lost 4, with 19 bases in between. CDR3 length: 15 residues. Looked up from germline, CDR1 is LNHDA and CDR2 is SQIVND (reference sequence). CDR3: CASTPGPPGSYGYTF. For the CDR3, the DNA is TGTGCCAGTACCCCCGGCCCCCCGGGGAGCTATGGCTACACCTTC.

This chain connects TRBV5-8 to TRBJ2-1; tentative D call: TRBD2 (5 bases). The CDR3 loop spans 16 amino acids. With 4 bases removed from V and 0 bases from J, the gap between germline ends came to 14 bases. Per germline, CDR1 SGHTS and CDR2 YDEGEE. In DNA form, the CDR3 reads TGTGCCAGCAGCCGGGGAATCGCGCCCTCCTACAATGAGCAGTTCTTC. Its protein is CASSRGIAPSYNEQFF.